The sequence of this T cell receptor (beta chain) was determined in a study of T-cell memory formation after mild COVID-19. Study background: Most TCR clusters belonged to a single donor.

Findings and caveats of the study: For second-wave clones that peaked at day 37, SARS-CoV-2 specificity went unverified.

The CDR3 extends over 18 amino acids. With 1 base removed from V and 1 base from J, the gap between germline ends came to 17 bases. CDR1 MNHEY and CDR2 SVGEGT come from the germline V gene. This clonotype was recorded a few times. Antigen unknown. From the 5' RACE reads, TCRdb called clonotypes with MiXCR, one entry per CDR3 protein. The data contain approximately 480,000 distinct CDR3 sequences, about 20% of them seen just once; the ten biggest clones take up around 12%. This TCR was sampled from an adult woman who had mild COVID-19 (a few samples of this study predate the infection). Cell type and time point are not known. Sequencing input: PBMCs or a T cell subset sorted from them (not recorded which). The rearrangement links TRBV6-2 or TRBV6-3 to TRBJ2-1; perhaps TRBD2 as D (6 bases). The CDR3, as DNA: TGTGCCAGCAGTTACTTCCCTAGCGAATACCGATCCTACAATGAGCAGTTCTTC. Translating it yields CASSYFPSEYRSYNEQFF.